This TCR beta chain was identified in a study of blood T cell repertoires in COVID-19 (dated by TCRdb to about 2020). For the wider study: Collaborator samples came from the United States, Italy and Spain and covered acute and convalescent phases of COVID-19. The prospective study material was composed of cDNA or gDNA derived from T cells, B-cell-depleted T cells, or PBMCs. The dataset comprised deeply sampled blood TCRbeta repertoires from subjects exposed to, actively infected with, or recovered from COVID-19. The repertoires were released in a freely available public database meant as a resource for research on the immune response to SARS-CoV-2. The samples were drawn from the first 160 participants of the ongoing ImmuneRACE study and from some 1,300 subjects provided by 6 global collaborators. Nearly every sample came with metadata listing a de-identified subject ID, COVID-19 status, age in years and sex. HLA class I and class II types, where available, came from metadata supplied by the sample provider rather than from assay-based typing. General conclusions and limits of the study: How much clinical and demographic metadata was included differed by source and by participant, and the metadata was provided uncurated.

TCRbeta CDR3 regions were amplified from genomic DNA by means of the immunoSEQ Assay, a bias-controlled multiplex PCR. In the original analysis: The number of nucleated cells in each sample was estimated from the amplification of reference gene primers within the assay. To quantify the absolute abundance of each unique TCRbeta CDR3 rearrangement, sequence reads were collapsed and filtered. For each sample, productive Simpson clonality was calculated as the square root of Simpson's diversity index over productive rearrangements. TCRdb carries this immuneACCESS record with in-frame sequences only. Its versions omit some clonotypes, under half of them owing to an unresolved V gene in the studies checked, with the rest unexplained. That table furnishes V, J and clone size, whereas the DNA furnished D and trimming. The sample profile shows more than 100,000 clones; 79% of them were found once. The top ten clonotypes cover roughly 4% of the sample.

Regarding this clone: Its antigen is unknown. Base qualities are missing; no much larger clone stands one base away.

Whole blood was collected in K2EDTA tubes by collaborating institutions according to the institutions' own protocols. For TCRbeta analysis, collaborators shipped samples in one of three forms: frozen whole blood, isolated PBMCs, or DNA extracted from either of those sample types. The receptor was isolated from a woman at least 80 years old with acute or convalescent COVID-19. Sequencing was carried out using peripheral blood.

The CDR3 protein is CASSLPGQGRRETQYF. The bases are TGTGCCAGCAGTTTACCGGGACAGGGGCGGCGCGAGACCCAGTACTTC. The rearranged segments are TRBV28 and TRBJ2-5, with 10 junctional bases fitting TRBD1. Here V drops 2 bases and J drops 5 bases, and the junction holds 8 bases not matched to any gene. The CDR3, cysteine through phenylalanine, is 16 amino acids long. The CDR3 DNA has 48 bases and is translated from base 1. CDR1 and CDR2, looked up from the germline V gene, are MDHEN and SYDVKM.